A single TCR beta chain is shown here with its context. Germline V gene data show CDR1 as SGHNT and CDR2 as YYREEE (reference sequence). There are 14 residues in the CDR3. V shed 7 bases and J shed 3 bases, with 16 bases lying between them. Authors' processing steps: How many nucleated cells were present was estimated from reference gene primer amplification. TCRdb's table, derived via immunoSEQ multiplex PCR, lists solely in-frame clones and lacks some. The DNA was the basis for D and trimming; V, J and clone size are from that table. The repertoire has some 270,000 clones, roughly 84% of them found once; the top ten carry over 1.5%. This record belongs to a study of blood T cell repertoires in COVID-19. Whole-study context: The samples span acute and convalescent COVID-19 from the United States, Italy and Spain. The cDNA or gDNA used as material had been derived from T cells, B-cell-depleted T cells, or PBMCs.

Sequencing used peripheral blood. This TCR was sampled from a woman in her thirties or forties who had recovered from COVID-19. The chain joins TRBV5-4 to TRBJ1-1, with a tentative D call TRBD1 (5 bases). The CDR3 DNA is TGTGCCAGCGCCAGGGTTCCATTGGACACTGAAGCTTTCTTT. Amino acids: CASARVPLDTEAFF. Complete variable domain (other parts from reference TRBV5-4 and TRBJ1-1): ETGVTQSPTHLIKTRGQQVTLRCSSQSGHNTVSWYQQALGQGPQFIFQYYREEENGRGNFPPRFSGLQFPNYSSELNVNALELDDSALYLCASARVPLDTEAFFGQGTRLTVV.